Sequencing of this T cell receptor (beta chain) was carried out in a study of regulatory T cells in long-lasting Graves disease. The CDR3 loop spans 15 amino acids. Germline CDR1 reads SGHTA; CDR2 reads FQGNSA. Trimming removed 1 base from V and 3 bases from J; junction bases left unmatched: 4. Comments on this clonotype: Antigen specificity is unknown.

Findings of the study overall: Thyroid tissue went unstudied; only peripheral blood was examined. Persistent disease was characterized by preferential usage of TRBV28, TRBJ1-2 and TRBJ2-5.

Assembly of TCR beta libraries relied on iRepertoire HTBI primers together with Arm-PCR of CDR3 regions. Source study methods: In the combined samples, under 80 TRBV and 14 TRBJ segments were identified. TCRdb called the multiplex PCR reads again in MiXCR, with one record for every CDR3 protein. The V and J calls were not made by the authors but by TCRdb's processing. The top ten clones hold over 9% of a sample with some 460,000 distinct CDR3 sequences, 16% of them seen once. Specified time point: newly diagnosed GD, antithyroid drugs for less than 3 months. The TCR library was made from RNA that had been extracted from PBMCs in TRIzol. The sample also formed part of further work on T cells in Graves' hyperthyroidism and ophthalmopathy. From that paper: TCR CDR3 regions were first amplified by RT-PCR with HTBI primers.

V usage is TRBV7-2 and J usage is TRBJ2-7; 9 nucleotides line up with TRBD2. Sequencing used peripheral blood mononuclear cells (PBMCs), obtained at new diagnosis, from a patient treated with antithyroid drugs. The sequence came from a man in his forties or fifties with Graves disease. CDR3 region: CASSLVAGAFYEQYF. CDR3 DNA sequence: TGTGCCAGCAGCTTAGTAGCGGGGGCCTTCTACGAGCAGTACTTC.